This T cell receptor beta chain was profiled in a study of shared clonotypes between healthy human individuals. The V end lost 5 bases, the J end lost 6 bases, and 13 bases lay between the germline ends. The CDR3 extends over 13 amino acids. Germline V gives CDR1 MGHDK, CDR2 SYGVNS. Assay used: immunoSEQ multiplex PCR; TCRdb lists only in-frame clones, some missing. The sample records hundreds of thousands of clones, around 73% being singletons. The sequencing input was memory CD4+ T cells sorted from blood. Subset of the sample: CD45RA-negative fraction. This chain joins TRBV25-1 and TRBJ1-1; no firm D call. The receptor was isolated from a young woman in good health. CDR3 protein: CASSTPNGAEAFF. The CDR3 nucleotides read TGTGCCAGCAGTACCCCGAACGGCGCTGAAGCTTTCTTT.